This TCR beta chain appears in the sequencing data of a study of vaccination effects on CD4 cells after COVID-19. Overall study results and limits: By a late point after vaccination, infection- and vaccine-induced clones had shrunk markedly through clonal contraction. Recruitment yielded few convalescent patients, and the study had no early post-infection timepoints.

Cultured cells yielded isolated CD4+ T cells after less than 11 days. TCRdb keeps only in-frame clones here, not all; method: immunoSEQ multiplex PCR. The sample includes fewer than 75,000 clones, 75% to 80% seen only once; the top ten take around 2.1%. In the case of this clone: Its antigen remains unidentified.

This TCR was recovered from a human donor who received a COVID-19 vaccine. Sequencing used CD4+ T cells from PBMCs cultured without peptide, obtained before COVID-19 vaccination.

CDR3 nucleotide sequence: TGTGCCAGCAGTTCCATCACAGGTTACAATCAGCCCCAGCATTTT. Amino acid sequence: CASSSITGYNQPQHF. This chain joins TRBV28 and TRBJ1-5, with a weak D call TRBD1 (5 bases). Trimming removed 4 bases from V and 3 bases from J, with 13 bases in between. This CDR3 is built from 15 residues. Germline values: CDR1 MDHEN, CDR2 SYDVKM.